The 21 T cell receptor beta chains reported below all come from one sample, sequenced in a study of T cells in women clearing cervical HPV infection. Sequencing was performed with immunoSEQ multiplex PCR; in TCRdb, only in-frame clones are kept and a portion is missing. Its table records 20,000 to 25,000 clones. Sequencing was performed on blood buffy coat. The receptors come from a woman aged 18-69 years with a cervical HPV16 infection that either progressed to CIN3+ or cleared (not recorded which).

Remarks on this clone: The CDR3 is cut off 3 residues early in the read; its end comes from the germline J gene. The rearrangement links TRBV5-1 to TRBJ2-2; D uncertain. The CDR3 has 14 residues. CDR1 is SGHRS and CDR2 is YFSETQ in the germline V gene. The CDR3 loop is CASSLMGSNEKLFF. The part of the CDR3 DNA that was read is TGCGCCAGCAGCTTGATGGGCTCTAATGAAAAG.

For this clone: The read terminates 3 residues before the CDR3 end, so the remaining end is supplied by the germline J gene. The V call is TRBV19, the J call TRBJ2-7, with 8 bases that match TRBD2. The CDR3 contains 16 residues. Trimming cost V 10 bases and J 4 bases; bases outside gene matches: 18. Germline values: CDR1 LNHDA, CDR2 SQIVND (reference sequence). CDR3 protein: CATKSGVLAGEYEQYF. The sequenced part of the CDR3 DNA is TGTGCCACCAAAAGCGGGGTCCTAGCGGGCGAGTACGAG. Supplemented by reference TRBV19 and TRBJ2-7, the full variable domain reads DGGITQSPKYLFRKEGQNVTLSCEQNLNHDAMYWYRQDPGQGLRLIYYSQIVNDFQKGDIAEGYSVSREKKESFPLTVTSAQKNPTAFYLCATKSGVLAGEYEQYFGPGTRLTVT.

Regarding this clone: Read data end 3 residues before the CDR3 end; the end is taken from the germline J gene. The gene calls are TRBV6-2 or TRBV6-3 and TRBJ2-3; D might be TRBD1 (6 bases). Trimming took off 6 bases at V and 5 bases at J, with 24 bases between the two ends. The CDR3 covers 17 residues. Germline CDR1 and CDR2: MNHEY and SVGEGT. The sequenced CDR3 bases are TGTGCCAGCAGCCGACTCCGGGACACCGCCTACCAAGATACG. Amino acids: CASSRLRDTAYQDT. The full CDR3 protein is CASSRLRDTAYQDTQYF.

With respect to this clone: The sequence runs out 3 residues before the end of the CDR3; the remainder is reconstructed from the germline J gene. The rearrangement uses TRBV23-1 and TRBJ2-1, with 9 bases matching TRBD1. TRBV23-1 counts as an open reading frame of uncertain function. The trim removed 7 bases at V and 8 bases at J, leaving 9 bases unmatched. The CDR3 is made up of 14 amino acids. The sequenced CDR3 bases are TGCGCCAGCAAACCGGGACAGGGCGGCGATGAG. Translating it yields CASKPGQGGDE. The entire CDR3 is CASKPGQGGDEQFF.

Comment on this clone: The read is 3 residues too short to cover the CDR3 end, so that end is filled in from the germline J gene. The chain carries TRBV30 and TRBJ1-1; possibly TRBD1 for D (6 bases). The CDR3 loop spans 11 amino acids. Germline lookup yields CDR1 GTSNPN and CDR2 SVGIG (reference sequence). The CDR3 DNA, read in part, is TGTGCCTGGAGTGTTGGACAGGAA. It translates to CAWSVGQE. From start to end, the CDR3 is CAWSVGQEAFF. Supplemented by reference TRBV30 and TRBJ1-1, the full variable domain reads SQTIHQWPATLVQPVGSPLSLECTVEGTSNPNLYWYRQAAGRGLQLLFYSVGIGQISSEVPQNLSASRPQDRQFILSSKKLLLSDSGFYLCAWSVGQEAFFGQGTRLTVV.

Comment on this clone: The read gets to within 3 residues of the CDR3 end, and the germline J gene fills in the rest. V and J are TRBV11-2 and TRBJ2-2; the D gene is possibly TRBD1 (6 bases). CDR1 is SGHAT, CDR2 FQNNGV, per germline. Trimming removed 5 bases from V and 6 bases from J, with 10 bases in between. CDR3 size: 13 residues. Partial CDR3 DNA: TGTGCCAGCAGCCCACAGGGAGCCGGGGAG. Its protein is CASSPQGAGE. The complete CDR3 reads CASSPQGAGELFF.

Points on this clone: The CDR3 end lies 3 residues beyond the end of the read and is filled in from the germline J gene. This chain links TRBV7-2 with TRBJ1-2; D is possibly TRBD1 (5 bases). Per germline, CDR1 SGHTA and CDR2 FQGNSA. The CDR3 covers 18 residues. The CDR3 sequence is CASSLAPGVGETYNDYTF. Incomplete CDR3 DNA: TGTGCCAGCAGCTTAGCGCCGGGGGTTGGGGAAACCTACAATGAC.

A remark on this clone: The read is 3 residues too short to cover the CDR3 end, so that end is filled in from the germline J gene. V is TRBV19 and J is TRBJ2-5; the match to TRBD1 covers 10 bases. Trimming cost V 5 bases and J 4 bases; bases outside gene matches: 7. The CDR3 has 15 amino acids. Germline lookup yields CDR1 LNHDA and CDR2 SQIVND (reference sequence). CDR3 DNA, as far as it was read: TGTGCCAGTAGTTCATTCCGGGACAGGGGAGAGACC. Translated: CASSSFRDRGET. From start to end, the CDR3 is CASSSFRDRGETQYF.

Worth noting for this clone: The observed sequence ends 3 residues before the CDR3 terminus, with the missing tail filled in from the germline J gene. The chain uses TRBV7-2 and TRBJ1-2; 7 bases are a match to TRBD1. The germline CDR1 and CDR2 sequences are SGHTA and FQGNSA. This CDR3 comprises 14 residues. The CDR3: CASSSPTGAYDYTF. The part of the CDR3 DNA that was read is TGTGCCAGCAGCTCCCCTACAGGGGCCTACGAC.

Concerning this clone itself: The observed sequence ends 3 residues before the CDR3 terminus, with the missing tail filled in from the germline J gene. The V call is TRBV20-1, the J call TRBJ2-3; 12 bases line up with TRBD2. CDR1 and CDR2 (germline): DFQATT, SNEGSKA (reference sequence). There are 19 residues in the CDR3. Trimming at V came to 5 bases and at J to 1 base, leaving 16 bases not matched to a gene. The DNA read from the CDR3 is TGCAGTGCTGCCCCTCGAACTAGCGGGAGGAAATATGGCACAGATACG. The encoded protein is CSAAPRTSGRKYGTDT. The full-length CDR3 reads as CSAAPRTSGRKYGTDTQYF.

With respect to this clone: A junction end diverges from the germline sequence, so it may reflect a read error. The CDR3 end is not reached by the read, which stops 3 residues before it; the germline J gene fills it in. Other DNA sequences of this sample code for an identical CDR3. The V and J genes are TRBV7-2 and TRBJ1-3, with D possibly matching TRBD1 (6 bases). Germline V gene data show CDR1 as SGHTA and CDR2 as FQGNSA. This CDR3 has 14 residues. The CDR3 DNA, read in part, is TGTGCCAGCACGTTCTGGACAGCCGAAAACACT. Translating gives CASTFWTAENT. Given in full, the CDR3 is CASTFWTAENTIYF.

With regard to this clone: The read ends 3 residues before the CDR3 terminus; that terminus is restored from the germline J gene. This chain joins TRBV19 and TRBJ2-2; D is unresolved. V was pared by 7 bases and J by 0 bases, with 9 bases between. Germline CDR1 LNHDA, CDR2 SQIVND (reference sequence). The length of the CDR3 is 14 residues. CDR3 in amino acids: CASIPTANTGELFF. The part of the CDR3 DNA that was read is TGTGCCAGTATACCCACGGCGAACACCGGGGAG.

Concerning this clone itself: Coverage ceases 3 residues before the CDR3 finishes, and the germline J gene fills in the end. The V and J genes are TRBV18 and TRBJ2-1; D uncertain. Trimming took 3 bases from V and 7 from J, leaving 10 bases between them. CDR3 length: 13 amino acids. Germline V lookup: CDR1 KGHSH, CDR2 LQKENI. CDR3 bases read: TGTGCCAGCTCACCCCCCTATGAGAATGAG. Encoded protein: CASSPPYENE. The entire CDR3 protein reads CASSPPYENEQFF.

As regards this clone: The read stops 3 residues short of the end of the CDR3; the missing end is completed from the germline J gene. The rearrangement joins TRBV5-1 to TRBJ2-2, with 10 bases identical to TRBD1. The CDR3 has 16 residues. Germline V gene sequence: CDR1 SGHRS, CDR2 YFSETQ. The V gene end was trimmed by 5 bases and the J gene end by 4 bases; junction bases not matched to a gene: 8. The CDR3 here is CASRKGQGMGTGELFF. Partial CDR3 DNA: TGCGCCAGCAGGAAGGGACAGGGGATGGGCACCGGGGAG.

To note about this clone: The read gets to within 3 residues of the CDR3 end, and the germline J gene fills in the rest. The V call is TRBV19, the J call TRBJ1-2, with D possibly TRBD1 on 6 matching bases. CDR1 is LNHDA, CDR2 SQIVND, per germline (reference sequence). With 7 bases removed from V and 0 bases from J, the gap between germline ends came to 9 bases. The CDR3 spans 13 residues. CDR3 loop: CASNRQANYGYTF. CDR3 bases read: TGTGCCAGTAACAGACAGGCTAACTATGGC.

On this clone itself: Coverage ceases 3 residues before the CDR3 finishes, and the germline J gene fills in the end. The rearrangement joins TRBV20-1 to TRBJ1-2; unclear D gene. The germline V gene has CDR1 DFQATT and CDR2 SNEGSKA (reference sequence). Trimming shortened V by 0 bases and J by 7 bases, and 9 bases separated the two germline ends. This CDR3 contains 12 residues. CDR3 residues: CSARDGSGGYTF. CDR3 DNA (partial): TGCAGTGCTAGAGATGGCAGTGGTGGC.

Comments on this clone: The observed sequence ends 3 residues before the CDR3 terminus, with the missing tail filled in from the germline J gene. Other DNA sequences in the same sample also yield this CDR3. V is TRBV29-1 and J is TRBJ1-3, with TRBD1 identical over 7 bases. Germline CDR1 and CDR2: SQVTM and ANQGSEA. V lost 3 bases to trimming and J lost 0 bases; unmatched junction nucleotides: 5. The CDR3 loop spans 15 amino acids. This CDR3 is CSVENSGGSGNTIYF. CDR3 DNA (partial): TGCAGCGTTGAGAACTCAGGGGGCTCTGGAAACACC.

In regard to this clone: The CDR3 end is not reached by the read, which stops 3 residues before it; the germline J gene fills it in. This sequence joins TRBV12-3 or TRBV12-4 and TRBJ2-3; D ambiguous. V gave up 6 bases and J gave up 5 bases, with 9 bases separating them. CDR3 length equals 12 residues. The CDR3 region is CASSPRVDTQYF. CDR3 bases read: TGTGCCAGCAGCCCAAGGGTAGATACG.

Turning to this clone: The CDR3 extends 3 residues past the end of the read, so its final part is completed from the germline J gene. The chain links TRBV29-1 to TRBJ2-3; D is undetermined. This CDR3 is 13 amino acids long. Germline V gene data show CDR1 as SQVTM and CDR2 as ANQGSEA. CDR3 residues: CSVDSGSNQPQYF. CDR3 DNA (partial): TGCAGCGTTGATTCGGGTAGCAATCAGCCG.

About this clone itself: The read ends 3 residues early relative to the CDR3; the germline J gene fills the gap. J is TRBJ1-1 and V is TRBV6-2 or TRBV6-3, with 11 bases fitting TRBD1. Per the germline V gene, CDR1 is MNHEY and CDR2 is SVGEGT. The CDR3 loop spans 16 amino acids. J was trimmed by 3 bases and V by 4 bases; bases with no gene match: 7. Incomplete CDR3 DNA: TGTGCCAGCAGTTTTTGGGGGACAGGGGGAGACACTGAA. Its protein is CASSFWGTGGDTE. In full, the CDR3 is CASSFWGTGGDTEAFF.

A note on this clone: The read ends 3 residues shy of where the CDR3 ends; the end is completed using the germline J gene. The rearrangement uses TRBV2 and TRBJ2-5, with D unclear. The V gene's germline CDR1 is SNHLY and CDR2 FYNNEI. Trimming took 4 bases from V and 7 from J, leaving 10 bases between them. There are 12 residues in the CDR3. The covered CDR3 bases are TGTGCCAGCAGTGGTCTCGGTGGGACC. This codes for CASSGLGGT. The entire CDR3 protein is CASSGLGGTQYF.